What follows describes a single T cell receptor beta chain. The sample is drawn from a study of T cell changes during pregnancy in multiple sclerosis. Data came from immunoSEQ multiplex PCR; TCRdb stores just in-frame clones and leaves some out. The table has about 100,000 clones, about 92% seen once. CDR1 MNHEY and CDR2 SMNVEV come from the germline V gene (reference sequence). The length of the CDR3 is 14 residues. The V end was cut by 7 bases, the J end by 8 bases, with 18 bases between. This specimen consisted of peripheral blood, obtained in the second trimester of pregnancy. The chain uses TRBV27 and TRBJ2-1, with D perhaps matching TRBD2 (6 bases). The source of this sequence is a female donor with multiple sclerosis, enrolled in a pregnancy study. The CDR3 sequence is CASMRRARIDEQFF. The DNA for the CDR3 is TGTGCCAGCATGAGGAGGGCGAGGATCGATGAGCAGTTCTTC.